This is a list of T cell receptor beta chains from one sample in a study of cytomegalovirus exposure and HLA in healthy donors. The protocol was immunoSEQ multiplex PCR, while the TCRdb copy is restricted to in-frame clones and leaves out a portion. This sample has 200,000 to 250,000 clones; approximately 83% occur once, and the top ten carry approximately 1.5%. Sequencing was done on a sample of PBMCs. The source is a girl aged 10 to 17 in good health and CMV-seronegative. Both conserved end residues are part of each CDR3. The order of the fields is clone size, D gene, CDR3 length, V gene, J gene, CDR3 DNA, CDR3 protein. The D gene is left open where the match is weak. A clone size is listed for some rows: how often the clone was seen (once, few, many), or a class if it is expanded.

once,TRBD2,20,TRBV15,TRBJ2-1,TGTGCCACCAGCAGAGAGCGACTAGCGGGGGGGCGTCAGTTCTACAATGAGCAGTTCTTC,CATSRERLAGGRQFYNEQFF
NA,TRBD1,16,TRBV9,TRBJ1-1,TGTGCCAGCAGTAGAGGGACAGGTATAGGCCAAGCTGAAGCTTTCTTT,CASSRGTGIGQAEAFF
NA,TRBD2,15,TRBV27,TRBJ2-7,TGTGCCAGCCAACGCACTAGCGGTCGTTATTACGAGCAGTACTTC,CASQRTSGRYYEQYF
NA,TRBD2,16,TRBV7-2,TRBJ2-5,TGTGCCAGCAGCCCCCCTAGCGGGGGGCCTCAGGAGACCCAGTACTTC,CASSPPSGGPQETQYF
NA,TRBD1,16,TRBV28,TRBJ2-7,TGTGCCAGCAGTTCCCCCCGGGACAGGGCGTCCTACGAGCAGTACTTC,CASSSPRDRASYEQYF
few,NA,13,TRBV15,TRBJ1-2,TGTGCCACCAGCAGCGGAGTTAACTATGGCTACACCTTC,CATSSGVNYGYTF
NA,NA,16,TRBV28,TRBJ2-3,TGTGCCAGCAGTTTCCAGTCGGGAAGAGGGACAGATACGCAGTATTTT,CASSFQSGRGTDTQYF
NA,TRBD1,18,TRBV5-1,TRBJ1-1,TGCGCCAGCAGCTTGGGGATAGACAGGGGTGGGGTGAACACTGAAGCTTTCTTT,CASSLGIDRGGVNTEAFF
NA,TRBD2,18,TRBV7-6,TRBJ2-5,TGTGCCAGCAGCCCTCAGACCCGACCCACTAGCGGGGGGGCCTCCTCGTACTTC,CASSPQTRPTSGGASSYF
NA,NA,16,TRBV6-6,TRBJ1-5,TGTGCCAGCATCTTAGGTCAGGCGAGTGGCAATCAGCCCCAGCATTTT,CASILGQASGNQPQHF
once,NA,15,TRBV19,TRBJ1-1,TGTGCCAGTAGTATCGTCAGGTTCAGGAACACTGAAGCTTTCTTT,CASSIVRFRNTEAFF
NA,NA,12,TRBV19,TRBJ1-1,TGTGCCAGTAGTGGGCATGGTGGGGAAGCTTTCTTT,CASSGHGGEAFF
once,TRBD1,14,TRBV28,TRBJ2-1,TGTGCCAGCAGTCGATCGGACAGGGACAATGAGCAGTTCTTC,CASSRSDRDNEQFF
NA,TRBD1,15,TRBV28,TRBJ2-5,TGTGCCAGCAGATTGGACAGGGGGGATCAAGAGACCCAGTACTTC,CASRLDRGDQETQYF
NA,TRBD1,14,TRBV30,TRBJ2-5,TGTGCCTGGACTCGGGACAGGGATGATGCGACCCAGTACTTC,CAWTRDRDDATQYF
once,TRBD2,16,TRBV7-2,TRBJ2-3,TGTGCCAGCAGCTGGGGACTAGCGGGGGGGCAGGATACGCAGTATTTT,CASSWGLAGGQDTQYF
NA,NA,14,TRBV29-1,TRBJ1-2,TGCAGCGTTGATGGAACAGAGAATAACTATGGCTACACCTTC,CSVDGTENNYGYTF
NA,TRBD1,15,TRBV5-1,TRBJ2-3,TGCGCCAGCAGCAAAGGACAGGAGTACACAGATACGCAGTATTTT,CASSKGQEYTDTQYF